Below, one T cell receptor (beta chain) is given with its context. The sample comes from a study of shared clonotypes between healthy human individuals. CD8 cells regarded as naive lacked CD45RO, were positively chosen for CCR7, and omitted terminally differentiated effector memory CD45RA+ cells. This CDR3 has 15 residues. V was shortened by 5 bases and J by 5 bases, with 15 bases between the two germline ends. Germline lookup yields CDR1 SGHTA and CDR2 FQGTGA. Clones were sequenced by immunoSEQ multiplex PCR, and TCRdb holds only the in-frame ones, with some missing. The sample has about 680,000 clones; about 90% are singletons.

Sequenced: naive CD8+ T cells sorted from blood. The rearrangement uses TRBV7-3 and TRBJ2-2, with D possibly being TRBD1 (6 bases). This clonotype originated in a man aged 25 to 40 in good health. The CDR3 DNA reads TGTGCCAGCAGCCCCACGGGTCAGGGGACCGGGGAGCTGTTTTTT. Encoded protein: CASSPTGQGTGELFF.